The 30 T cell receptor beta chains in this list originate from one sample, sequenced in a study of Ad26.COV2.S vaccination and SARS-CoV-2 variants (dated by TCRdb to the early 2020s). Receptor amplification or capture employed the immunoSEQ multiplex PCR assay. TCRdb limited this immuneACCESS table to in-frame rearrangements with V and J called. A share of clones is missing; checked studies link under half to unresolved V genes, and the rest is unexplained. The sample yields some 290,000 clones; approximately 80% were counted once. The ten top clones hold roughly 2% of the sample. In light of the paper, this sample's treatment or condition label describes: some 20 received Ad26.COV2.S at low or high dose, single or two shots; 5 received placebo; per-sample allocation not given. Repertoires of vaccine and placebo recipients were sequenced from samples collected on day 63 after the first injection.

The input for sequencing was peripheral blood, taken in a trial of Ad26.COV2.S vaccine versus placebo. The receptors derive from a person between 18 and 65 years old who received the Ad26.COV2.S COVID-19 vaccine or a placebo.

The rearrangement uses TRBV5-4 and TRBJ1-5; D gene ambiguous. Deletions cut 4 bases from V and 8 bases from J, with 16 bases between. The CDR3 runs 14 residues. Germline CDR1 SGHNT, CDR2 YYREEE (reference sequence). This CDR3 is CASSQDAGNKPQHF. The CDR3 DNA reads TGTGCCAGCAGCCAAGACGCGGGGAATAAGCCCCAGCATTTT.

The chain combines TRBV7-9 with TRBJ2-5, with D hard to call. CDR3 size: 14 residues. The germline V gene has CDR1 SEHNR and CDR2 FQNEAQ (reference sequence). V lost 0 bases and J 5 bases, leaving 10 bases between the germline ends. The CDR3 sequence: CASSLATMGETQYF. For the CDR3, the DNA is TGTGCCAGCAGCTTAGCGACGATGGGGGAGACCCAGTACTTC.

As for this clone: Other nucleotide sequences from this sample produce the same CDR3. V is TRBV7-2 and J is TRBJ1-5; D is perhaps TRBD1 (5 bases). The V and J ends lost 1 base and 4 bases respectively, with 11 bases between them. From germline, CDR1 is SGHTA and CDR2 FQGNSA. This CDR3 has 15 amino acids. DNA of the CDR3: TGTGCCAGCAGCTTAGGTGTCAGGGAAAATCAGCCCCAGCATTTT. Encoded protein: CASSLGVRENQPQHF.

The CDR3 spells CASSMRGSGANVLTF. CDR3 nucleotides: TGTGCCAGTAGTATGCGGGGATCTGGGGCCAACGTCCTGACTTTC. The rearrangement links TRBV19 to TRBJ2-6, with D perhaps matching TRBD2 (6 bases). The germline gives CDR1 LNHDA, CDR2 SQIVND (reference sequence). The CDR3 has 15 residues. The V gene lost 3 bases and the J gene lost 1 base, with 7 bases spanning the gap.

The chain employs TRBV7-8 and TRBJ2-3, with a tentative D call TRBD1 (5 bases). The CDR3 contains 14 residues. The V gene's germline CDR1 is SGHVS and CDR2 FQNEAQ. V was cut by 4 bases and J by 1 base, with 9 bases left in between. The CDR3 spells CASSSGMGTDTQYF. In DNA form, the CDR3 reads TGTGCCAGCAGCTCAGGGATGGGCACAGATACGCAGTATTTT.

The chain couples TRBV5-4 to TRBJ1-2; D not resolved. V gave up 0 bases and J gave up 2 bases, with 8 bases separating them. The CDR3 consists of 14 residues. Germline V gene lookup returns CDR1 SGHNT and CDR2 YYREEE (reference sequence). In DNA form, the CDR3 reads TGTGCCAGCAGCTTGGACCAGGACAACTATGGCTACACCTTC. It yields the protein CASSLDQDNYGYTF.

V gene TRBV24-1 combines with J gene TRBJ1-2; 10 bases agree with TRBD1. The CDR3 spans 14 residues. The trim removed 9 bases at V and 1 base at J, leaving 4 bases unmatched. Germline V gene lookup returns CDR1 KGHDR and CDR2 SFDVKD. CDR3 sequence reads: CATGDRGDNYGYTF. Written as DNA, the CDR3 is TGTGCCACCGGGGACAGGGGAGATAACTATGGCTACACCTTC.

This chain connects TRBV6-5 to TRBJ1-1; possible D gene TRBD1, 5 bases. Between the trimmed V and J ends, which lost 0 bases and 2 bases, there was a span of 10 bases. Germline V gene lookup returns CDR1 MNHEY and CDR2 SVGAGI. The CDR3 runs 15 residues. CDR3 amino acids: CASSYSQGTNTEAFF. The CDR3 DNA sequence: TGTGCCAGCAGTTACTCGCAGGGTACCAACACTGAAGCTTTCTTT.

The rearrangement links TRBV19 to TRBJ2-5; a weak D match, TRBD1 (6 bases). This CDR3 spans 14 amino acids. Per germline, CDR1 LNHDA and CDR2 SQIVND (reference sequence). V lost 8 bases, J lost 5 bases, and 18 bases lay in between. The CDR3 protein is CASSGTQETETQYF. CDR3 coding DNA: TGTGCCAGTTCCGGGACACAAGAGACGGAGACCCAGTACTTC.

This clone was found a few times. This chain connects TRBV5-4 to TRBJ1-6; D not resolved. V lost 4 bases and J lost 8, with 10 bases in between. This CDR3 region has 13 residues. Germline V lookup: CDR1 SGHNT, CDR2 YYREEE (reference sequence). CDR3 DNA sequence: TGTGCCAGCAGCCTTATTAGGGATTCACCCCTCCACTTT. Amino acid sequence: CASSLIRDSPLHF.

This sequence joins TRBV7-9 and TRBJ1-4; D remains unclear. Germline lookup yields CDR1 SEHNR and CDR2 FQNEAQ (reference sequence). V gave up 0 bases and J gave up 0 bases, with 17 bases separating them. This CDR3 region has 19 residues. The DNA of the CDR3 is TGTGCCAGCAGCTTAGCGCATATCAGCCGATTTGCAACTAATGAAAAACTGTTTTTT. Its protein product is CASSLAHISRFATNEKLFF.

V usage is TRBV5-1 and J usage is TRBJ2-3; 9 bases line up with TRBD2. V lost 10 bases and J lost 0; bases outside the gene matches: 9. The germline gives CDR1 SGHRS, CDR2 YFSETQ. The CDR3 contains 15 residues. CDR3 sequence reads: CASRSGGHSTDTQYF. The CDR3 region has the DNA TGCGCCTCACGCAGCGGGGGGCATAGCACAGATACGCAGTATTTT.

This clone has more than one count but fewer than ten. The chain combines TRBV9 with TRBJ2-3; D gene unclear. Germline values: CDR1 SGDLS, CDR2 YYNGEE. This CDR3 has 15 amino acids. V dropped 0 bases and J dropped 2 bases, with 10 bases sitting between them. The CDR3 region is CASSVGPVTTDTQYF. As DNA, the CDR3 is TGTGCCAGCAGCGTAGGACCGGTAACCACAGATACGCAGTATTTT.

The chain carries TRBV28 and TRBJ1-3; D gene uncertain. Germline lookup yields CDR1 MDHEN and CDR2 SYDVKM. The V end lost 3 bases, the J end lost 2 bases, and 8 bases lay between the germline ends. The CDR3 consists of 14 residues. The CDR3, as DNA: TGTGCCAGCAGTTTTCCCGCCGCTGGAAACACCATATATTTT. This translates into CASSFPAAGNTIYF.

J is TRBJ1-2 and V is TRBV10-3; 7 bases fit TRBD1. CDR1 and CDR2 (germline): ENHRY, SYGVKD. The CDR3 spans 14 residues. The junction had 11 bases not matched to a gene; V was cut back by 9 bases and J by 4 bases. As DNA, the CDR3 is TGTGCCATTTGGGGGGACAGTTTGGGCTATGGCTACACCTTC. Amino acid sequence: CAIWGDSLGYGYTF.

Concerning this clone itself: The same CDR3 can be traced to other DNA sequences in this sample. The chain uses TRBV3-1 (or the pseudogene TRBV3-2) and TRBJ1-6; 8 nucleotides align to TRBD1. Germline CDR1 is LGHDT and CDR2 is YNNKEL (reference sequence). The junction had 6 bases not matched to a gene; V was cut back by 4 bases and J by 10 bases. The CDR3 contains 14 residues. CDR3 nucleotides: TGTGCCAGCAGCCTAGGACAGGGTGGGTCACCCCTCCACTTT. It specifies CASSLGQGGSPLHF.

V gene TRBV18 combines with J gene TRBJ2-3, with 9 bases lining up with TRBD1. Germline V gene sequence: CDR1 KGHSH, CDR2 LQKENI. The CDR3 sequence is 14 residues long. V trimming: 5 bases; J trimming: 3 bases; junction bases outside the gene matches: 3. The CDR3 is CASSAQGATDTQYF. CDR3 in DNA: TGTGCCAGCTCAGCACAGGGGGCAACAGATACGCAGTATTTT.

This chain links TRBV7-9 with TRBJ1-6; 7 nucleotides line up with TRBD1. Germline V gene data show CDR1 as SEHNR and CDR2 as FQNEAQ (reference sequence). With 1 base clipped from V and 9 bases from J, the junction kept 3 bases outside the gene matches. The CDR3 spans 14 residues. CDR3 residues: CASSLDRGFSPLHF. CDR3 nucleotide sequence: TGTGCCAGCAGCTTAGACAGGGGATTTTCACCCCTCCACTTT.

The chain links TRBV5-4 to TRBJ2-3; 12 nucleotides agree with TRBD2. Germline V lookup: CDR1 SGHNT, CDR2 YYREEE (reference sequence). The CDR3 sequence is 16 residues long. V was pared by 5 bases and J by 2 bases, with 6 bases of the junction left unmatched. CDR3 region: CASSGTSGGHTDTQYF. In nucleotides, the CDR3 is TGTGCCAGCAGTGGTACTAGCGGGGGGCACACAGATACGCAGTATTTT.

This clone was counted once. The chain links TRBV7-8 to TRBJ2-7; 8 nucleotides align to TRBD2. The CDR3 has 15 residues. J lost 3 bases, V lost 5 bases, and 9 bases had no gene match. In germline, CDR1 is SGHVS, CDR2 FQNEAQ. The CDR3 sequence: CASSLKRGPNYEQYF. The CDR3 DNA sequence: TGTGCCAGCAGCCTAAAGCGGGGGCCTAACTACGAGCAGTACTTC.

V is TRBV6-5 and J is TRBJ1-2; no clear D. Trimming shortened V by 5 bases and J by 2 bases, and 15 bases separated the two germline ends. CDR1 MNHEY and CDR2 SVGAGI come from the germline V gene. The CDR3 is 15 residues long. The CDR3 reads CASSRAWSSNYGYTF. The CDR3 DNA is TGTGCCAGCAGTCGTGCCTGGAGCTCCAACTATGGCTACACCTTC.

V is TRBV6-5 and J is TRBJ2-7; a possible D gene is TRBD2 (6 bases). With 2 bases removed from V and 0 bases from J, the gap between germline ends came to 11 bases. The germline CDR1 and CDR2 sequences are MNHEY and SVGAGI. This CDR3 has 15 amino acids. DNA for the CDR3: TGTGCCAGCAGTTACGCTCGCGGGAACTCCTACGAGCAGTACTTC. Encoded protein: CASSYARGNSYEQYF.

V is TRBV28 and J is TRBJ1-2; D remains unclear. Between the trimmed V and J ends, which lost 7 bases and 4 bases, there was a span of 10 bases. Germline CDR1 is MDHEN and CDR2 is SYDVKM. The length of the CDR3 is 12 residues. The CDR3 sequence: CASTTNSYGYTF. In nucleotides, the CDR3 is TGTGCCAGCACCACCAACTCCTATGGCTACACCTTC.

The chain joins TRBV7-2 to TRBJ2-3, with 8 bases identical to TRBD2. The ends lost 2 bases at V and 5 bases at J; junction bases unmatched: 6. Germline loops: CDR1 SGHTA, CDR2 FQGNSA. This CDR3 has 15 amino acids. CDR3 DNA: TGTGCCAGCAGCTTAAGTGCGGGGGGCGTAGATACGCAGTATTTT. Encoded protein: CASSLSAGGVDTQYF. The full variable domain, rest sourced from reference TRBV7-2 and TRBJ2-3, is GAGVSQSPSNKVTEKGKDVELRCDPISGHTALYWYRQSLGQGLEFLIYFQGNSAPDKSGLPSDRFSAERTGGSVSTLTIQRTQQEDSAVYLCASSLSAGGVDTQYFGPGTRLTVL.

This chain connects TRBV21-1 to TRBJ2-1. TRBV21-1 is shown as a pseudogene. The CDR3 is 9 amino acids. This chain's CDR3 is CASYNEQFF. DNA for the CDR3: TGTGCCAGTTACAATGAGCAGTTCTTC.

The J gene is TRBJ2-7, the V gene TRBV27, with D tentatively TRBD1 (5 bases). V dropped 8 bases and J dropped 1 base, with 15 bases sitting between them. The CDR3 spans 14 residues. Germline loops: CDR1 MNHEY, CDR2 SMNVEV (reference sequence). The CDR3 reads CASGVRAGSYEQYF. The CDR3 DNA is TGTGCCAGCGGGGTCAGGGCTGGGTCCTACGAGCAGTACTTC.

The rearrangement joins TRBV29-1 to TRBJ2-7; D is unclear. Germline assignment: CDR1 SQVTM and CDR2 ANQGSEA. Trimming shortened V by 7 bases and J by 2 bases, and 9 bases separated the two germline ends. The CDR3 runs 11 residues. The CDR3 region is CSARLTYEQYF. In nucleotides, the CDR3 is TGCAGCGCCAGGTTGACCTACGAGCAGTACTTC.

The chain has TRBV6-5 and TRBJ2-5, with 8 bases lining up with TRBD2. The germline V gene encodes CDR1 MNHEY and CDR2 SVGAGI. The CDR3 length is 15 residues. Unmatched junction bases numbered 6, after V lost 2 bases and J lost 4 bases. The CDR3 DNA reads TGTGCCAGCAGTTACACGGGACTAGTGACAGAGACCCAGTACTTC. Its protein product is CASSYTGLVTETQYF.

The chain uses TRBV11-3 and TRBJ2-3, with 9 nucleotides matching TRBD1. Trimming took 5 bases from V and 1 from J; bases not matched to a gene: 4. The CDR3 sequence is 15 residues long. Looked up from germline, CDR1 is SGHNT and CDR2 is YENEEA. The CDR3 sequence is CASSRRDRGTDTQYF. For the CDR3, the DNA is TGTGCCAGCAGCCGCCGGGACAGGGGCACAGATACGCAGTATTTT.

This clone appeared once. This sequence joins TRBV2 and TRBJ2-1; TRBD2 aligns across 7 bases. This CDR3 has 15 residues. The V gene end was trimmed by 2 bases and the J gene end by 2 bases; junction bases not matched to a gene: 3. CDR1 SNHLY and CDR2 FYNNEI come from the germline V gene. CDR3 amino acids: CASSEIGGTYNEQFF. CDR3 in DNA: TGTGCCAGCAGTGAAATCGGGGGGACCTACAATGAGCAGTTCTTC.